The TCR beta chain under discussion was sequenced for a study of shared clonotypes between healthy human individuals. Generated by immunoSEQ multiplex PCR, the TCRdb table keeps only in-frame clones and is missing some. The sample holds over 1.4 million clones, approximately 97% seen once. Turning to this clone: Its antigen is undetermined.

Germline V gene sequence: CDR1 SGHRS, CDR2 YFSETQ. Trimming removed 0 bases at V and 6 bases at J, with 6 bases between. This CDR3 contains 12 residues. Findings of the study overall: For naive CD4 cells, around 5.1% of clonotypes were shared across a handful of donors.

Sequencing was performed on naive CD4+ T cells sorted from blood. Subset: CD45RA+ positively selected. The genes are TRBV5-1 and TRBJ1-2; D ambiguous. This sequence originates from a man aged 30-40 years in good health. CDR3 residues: CASSLDLDGYTF. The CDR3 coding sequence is TGCGCCAGCAGCTTGGACCTGGATGGCTACACCTTC.